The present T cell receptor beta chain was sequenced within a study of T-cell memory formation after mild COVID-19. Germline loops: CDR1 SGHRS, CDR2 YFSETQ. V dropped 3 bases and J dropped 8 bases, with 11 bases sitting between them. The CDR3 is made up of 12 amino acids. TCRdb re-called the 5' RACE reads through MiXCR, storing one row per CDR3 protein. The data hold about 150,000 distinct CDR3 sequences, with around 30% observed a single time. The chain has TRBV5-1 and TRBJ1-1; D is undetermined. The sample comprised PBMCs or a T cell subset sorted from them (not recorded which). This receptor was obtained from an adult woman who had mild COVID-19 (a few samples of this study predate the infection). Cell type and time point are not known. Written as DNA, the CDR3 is TGCGCCAGCAGCTCCCCTGAGGAGGAAGCTTTCTTT. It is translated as CASSSPEEEAFF.